This TCR beta chain was identified in a study of human T cells and chemical hapten exposure. Each CDR3 protein gets one entry after TCRdb re-called the RACE reads with MiXCR. Counted here are about 340,000 distinct CDR3 sequences, approximately 6.9% occurring once; the ten biggest clones make up around 8.4%. CDR3 size: 13 residues. With 4 bases clipped from V and 4 bases from J, the junction kept 4 bases outside the gene matches. The germline CDR1 and CDR2 sequences are SGHRS and YFSETQ. Findings of the study overall: The donors suffered from alopecia, so their immune response may not match that of healthy people.

Stated time point: patch test 1, 2 weeks after DPC sensitization. As for treatment: therapeutic diphenylcyclopropenone sensitization with weekly scalp DPC. Ahead of each patch test application, blood was drawn. With regard to this clonotype: Its antigen is undetermined.

V usage is TRBV5-1 and J usage is TRBJ2-7, with TRBD1 matching 8 bases. This material consisted of whole blood, taken in connection with sensitization to the hapten diphenylcyclopropenone (DPC). This clonotype was obtained from a woman under 30 with alopecia areata. Some clones in this sample may be carry-over from other donors' samples. The CDR3 region has the DNA TGCGCCAGCAGCGTCCGACAGGGGTACGAGCAGTACTTC. It is translated as CASSVRQGYEQYF.